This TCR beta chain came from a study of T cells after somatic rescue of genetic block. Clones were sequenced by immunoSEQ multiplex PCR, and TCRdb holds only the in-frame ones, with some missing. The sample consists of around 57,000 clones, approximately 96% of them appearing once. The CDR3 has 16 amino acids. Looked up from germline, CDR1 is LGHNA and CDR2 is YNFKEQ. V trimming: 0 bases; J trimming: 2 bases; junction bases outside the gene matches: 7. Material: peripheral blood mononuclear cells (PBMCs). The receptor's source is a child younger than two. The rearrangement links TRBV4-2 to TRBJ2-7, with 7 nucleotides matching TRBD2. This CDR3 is CASSQEGGARAYEQYF. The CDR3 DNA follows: TGTGCCAGCAGCCAAGAGGGAGGGGCCAGGGCCTACGAGCAGTACTTC.